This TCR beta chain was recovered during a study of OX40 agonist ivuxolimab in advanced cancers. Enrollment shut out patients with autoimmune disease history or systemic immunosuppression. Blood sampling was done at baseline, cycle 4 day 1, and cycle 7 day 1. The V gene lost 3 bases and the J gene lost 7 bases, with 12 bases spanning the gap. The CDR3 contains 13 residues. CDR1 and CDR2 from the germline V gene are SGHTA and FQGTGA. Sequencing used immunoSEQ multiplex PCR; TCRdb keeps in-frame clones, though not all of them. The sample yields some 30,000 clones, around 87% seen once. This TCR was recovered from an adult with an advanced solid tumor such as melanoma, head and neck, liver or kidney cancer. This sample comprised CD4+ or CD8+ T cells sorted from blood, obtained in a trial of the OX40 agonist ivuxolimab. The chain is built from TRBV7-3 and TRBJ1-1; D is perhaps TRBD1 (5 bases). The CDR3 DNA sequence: TGTGCCAGCAGCTTCTCACCGGGGGGTGAAGCTTTCTTT. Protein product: CASSFSPGGEAFF.